One and the same sample provided the 2 T cell receptor beta chains below, sequenced in a study of T-cell memory formation after mild COVID-19. TCRdb analysed the 5' RACE reads with MiXCR anew, one entry per CDR3 protein. The repertoire has about 470,000 distinct CDR3 sequences, roughly 25% of them found once; the top ten carry around 12%. Sequenced material: PBMCs or a T cell subset sorted from them (not recorded which). These receptor sequences come from an adult woman who had mild COVID-19 (a few samples of this study predate the infection). Cell type and time point are not known.

This clonotype has more than one count but fewer than ten. Germline is not matched at one junction end, which may reflect a read error. The gene calls are TRBV7-9 and TRBJ2-3; 8 nucleotides line up with TRBD2. The length of the CDR3 is 15 residues. The V gene's germline CDR1 is SEHNR and CDR2 FQNEAQ (reference sequence). The CDR3 reads CASTLAGKSTDTQYF. For the CDR3, the DNA is TGTGCCAGCACCTTAGCGGGAAAAAGCACAGATACGCAGTATTTT. The full variable domain, rest sourced from reference TRBV7-9 and TRBJ2-3, is DTGVSQNPRHKITKRGQNVTFRCDPISEHNRLYWYRQTLGQGPEFLTYFQNEAQLEKSRLLSDRFSAERPKGSFSTLEIQRTEQGDSAMYLCASTLAGKSTDTQYFGPGTRLTVL.

This chain uses TRBV24-1 with TRBJ2-5, with TRBD1 as a possible D gene (5 bases). Germline loops: CDR1 KGHDR, CDR2 SFDVKD. The CDR3 length is 13 residues. V lost 6 bases and J lost 4, with 11 bases in between. CDR3: CATSPGQPETQYF. In DNA form, the CDR3 reads TGTGCCACCAGTCCAGGACAACCAGAGACCCAGTACTTC.